The 15 T cell receptor beta chains reported below all come from one sample, sequenced in a study of T cell changes during pregnancy in multiple sclerosis. Generated by immunoSEQ multiplex PCR, the TCRdb table keeps only in-frame clones and is missing some. The sample has around 70,000 clones; 85% to 95% are singletons. This specimen was peripheral blood, taken in the second trimester of pregnancy. The receptor set was obtained from a female donor in good health, enrolled as a control in a pregnancy study.

The gene calls are TRBV5-1 and TRBJ1-5; no reliable D call. This CDR3 has 14 amino acids. Germline values: CDR1 SGHRS, CDR2 YFSETQ. V was cut by 0 bases and J by 6 bases, with 10 bases left in between. The CDR3 region is CASSLVEAGQPQHF. In nucleotides, the CDR3 is TGCGCCAGCAGCTTGGTGGAGGCCGGTCAGCCCCAGCATTTT.

This chain uses TRBV28 with TRBJ1-2, with 7 bases aligning to TRBD1. CDR3 length: 17 residues. Unmatched junction bases numbered 12, after V lost 4 bases and J lost 1 base. Germline V CDR1 and CDR2: MDHEN, SYDVKM. CDR3: CASSSMTGTENNYGYTF. The CDR3 nucleotides are TGTGCCAGCAGTTCGATGACCGGGACAGAAAATAACTATGGCTACACCTTC.

This clone was found once. The chain recombines TRBV5-1 with TRBJ1-6; possible D gene TRBD1, 5 bases. Trimming shortened V by 3 bases and J by 7 bases, and 14 bases separated the two germline ends. Germline values: CDR1 SGHRS, CDR2 YFSETQ. The CDR3 consists of 15 residues. In nucleotides, the CDR3 is TGCGCCAGCAGCTCCCGACAGTTTGACAATTCACCCCTCCACTTT. It is translated as CASSSRQFDNSPLHF.

J is TRBJ2-7 and V is TRBV4-2; 9 bases are shared with TRBD1. The V segment lost 4 bases and the J segment 1 base; nucleotides outside the gene matches: 5. Germline-derived CDR1 and CDR2 are LGHNA and YNFKEQ. There are 15 residues in the CDR3. The CDR3 loop is CASSPTGQGSYEQYF. Written as DNA, the CDR3 is TGTGCCAGCAGCCCAACAGGACAGGGGTCCTACGAGCAGTACTTC.

This sequence joins TRBV7-9 and TRBJ1-2, with D possibly matching TRBD1 (5 bases). V was shortened by 1 base and J by 7 bases, with 13 bases between the two germline ends. Germline V gene data show CDR1 as SEHNR and CDR2 as FQNEAQ (reference sequence). The CDR3 runs to 14 residues. Here the CDR3 DNA reads TGTGCCAGCAGCTTAGACCCATTGGGGGGTGGCTACACCTTC. It codes for CASSLDPLGGGYTF.

The rearrangement joins TRBV28 to TRBJ1-2, with TRBD1 matching over 8 bases. Germline loops: CDR1 MDHEN, CDR2 SYDVKM. CDR3 length: 12 amino acids. V lost 3 bases, J lost 7 bases, and 1 base stayed unmatched. In DNA, the CDR3 is TGTGCCAGCAGTTTGGGACAGGTTGGCTACACCTTC. Translation: CASSLGQVGYTF.

The genes are TRBV6-5 and TRBJ1-1; TRBD1 matches 9 bases. The V gene's germline CDR1 is MNHEY and CDR2 SVGAGI. The CDR3 runs 15 residues. With V trimmed by 6 bases and J by 5 bases, 10 bases remained unmatched. CDR3: CASSLGQGGKTEAFF. For the CDR3, the DNA is TGTGCCAGCAGCTTGGGACAGGGAGGGAAGACTGAAGCTTTCTTT.

This clone was picked up one time. The chain uses TRBV7-2 and TRBJ1-5; a weak D match, TRBD1 (5 bases). The V and J ends lost 4 bases and 0 bases respectively, with 16 bases between them. CDR3 size: 17 residues. Germline CDR1 SGHTA, CDR2 FQGNSA. CDR3 loop: CASSSAPQGYSNQPQHF. CDR3 DNA sequence: TGTGCCAGCAGCTCCGCACCCCAGGGCTATAGCAATCAGCCCCAGCATTTT.

The rearrangement uses TRBV5-1 and TRBJ2-7; 9 nucleotides align to TRBD1. Germline V gene lookup returns CDR1 SGHRS and CDR2 YFSETQ. The CDR3 is made up of 11 amino acids. The junction had 6 bases not matched to a gene; V was cut back by 4 bases and J by 13 bases. The CDR3 DNA follows: TGCGCCAGCAGCCCGGGACAGGGACTCTACTTC. Its protein is CASSPGQGLYF.

V gene TRBV27 combines with J gene TRBJ1-6; D ambiguous. The V gene's germline CDR1 is MNHEY and CDR2 SMNVEV (reference sequence). The CDR3 has 15 amino acids. V lost 0 bases and J 4 bases, leaving 7 bases between the germline ends. Here the CDR3 reads CASSLSGGYNSPLHF. CDR3 bases: TGTGCCAGCAGTTTATCAGGAGGGTATAATTCACCCCTCCACTTT.

This clone was observed a single time. The rearrangement joins TRBV13 to TRBJ1-5; D unresolved. This CDR3 comprises 14 residues. From germline, CDR1 is PRHDT and CDR2 FYEKMQ (reference sequence). The V and J ends lost 5 bases and 2 bases respectively, with 10 bases between them. CDR3 loop: CASSVGGRNQPQHF. The CDR3 DNA reads TGTGCCAGCAGCGTTGGAGGGCGCAATCAGCCCCAGCATTTT.

The chain combines TRBV7-2 with TRBJ2-7; TRBD2 aligns across 15 bases. The germline gives CDR1 SGHTA, CDR2 FQGNSA. The CDR3 has 17 amino acids. Germline trimming cut 1 base from V and 3 bases from J; bases unmatched to any gene: 4. Here the CDR3 DNA reads TGTGCCAGCAGCTTAGGGACTAGCGGGGGGGGAATCTACGAGCAGTACTTC. Protein: CASSLGTSGGGIYEQYF.

The rearrangement links TRBV19 to TRBJ2-7; a weak D match, TRBD2 (5 bases). V dropped 5 bases and J dropped 5 bases, with 19 bases sitting between them. CDR1 is LNHDA, CDR2 SQIVND, per germline (reference sequence). The CDR3 length is 15 residues. The chain's CDR3 is CASSPSGIGYNEQYF. The CDR3 coding sequence is TGTGCCAGTAGTCCGTCGGGGATCGGGTATAACGAGCAGTACTTC. The whole variable domain, remainder taken from reference TRBV19 and TRBJ2-7, is DGGITQSPKYLFRKEGQNVTLSCEQNLNHDAMYWYRQDPGQGLRLIYYSQIVNDFQKGDIAEGYSVSREKKESFPLTVTSAQKNPTAFYLCASSPSGIGYNEQYFGPGTRLTVT.

A few counts support this clone. This rearrangement joins TRBV7-2 to TRBJ1-6; the match to TRBD1 covers 9 bases. The germline V gene encodes CDR1 SGHTA and CDR2 FQGNSA. V gave up 0 bases and J gave up 10 bases; unmatched junction bases: 4. CDR3 length: 15 amino acids. This CDR3 reads CASSLAGTGRSPLHF. The DNA for the CDR3 is TGTGCCAGCAGCTTAGCCGGGACAGGGAGATCACCCCTCCACTTT. The full variable domain, its missing parts supplied by reference TRBV7-2 and TRBJ1-6, is GAGVSQSPSNKVTEKGKDVELRCDPISGHTALYWYRQSLGQGLEFLIYFQGNSAPDKSGLPSDRFSAERTGGSVSTLTIQRTQQEDSAVYLCASSLAGTGRSPLHFGNGTRLTVT.

CDR3 region: CANGITGMGYTEAFF. DNA for the CDR3: TGTGCCAACGGAATAACAGGGATGGGGTACACTGAAGCTTTCTTT. V gene TRBV6-6 combines with J gene TRBJ1-1; possibly TRBD1 for D (6 bases). V lost 10 bases to trimming and J lost 3 bases, with 21 bases between them. Germline V gene lookup returns CDR1 MNHNY and CDR2 SVGAGI (reference sequence). The length of the CDR3 is 15 residues.